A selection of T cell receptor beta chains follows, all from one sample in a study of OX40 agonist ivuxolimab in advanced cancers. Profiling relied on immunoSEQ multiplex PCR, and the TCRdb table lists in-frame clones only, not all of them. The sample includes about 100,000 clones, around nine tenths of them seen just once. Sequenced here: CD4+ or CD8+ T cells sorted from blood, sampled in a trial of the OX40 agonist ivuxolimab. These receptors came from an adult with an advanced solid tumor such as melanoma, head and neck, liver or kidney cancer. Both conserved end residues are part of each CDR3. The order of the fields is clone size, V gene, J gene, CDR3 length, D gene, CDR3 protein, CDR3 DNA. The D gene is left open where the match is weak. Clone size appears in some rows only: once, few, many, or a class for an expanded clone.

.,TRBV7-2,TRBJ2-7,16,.,CASSLRRVRSSYEQYF,TGTGCCAGCAGCTTAAGGAGGGTCAGGAGCTCCTACGAGCAGTACTTC
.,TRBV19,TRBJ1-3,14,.,CASSRTEAVNTIYF,TGTGCCAGTAGTAGGACCGAAGCGGTAAACACCATATATTTT
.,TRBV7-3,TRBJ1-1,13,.,CASRGGGDTKAFF,TGTGCCAGCCGCGGGGGCGGGGATACTAAAGCTTTCTTT
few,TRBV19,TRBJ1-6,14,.,CASSRGSGYSPLHF,TGTGCCAGTAGTAGGGGATCGGGGTATTCACCCCTCCACTTT
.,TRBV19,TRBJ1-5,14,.,CASSIDYSNQPQHF,TGTGCCAGTAGTATAGATTATAGCAATCAGCCCCAGCATTTT
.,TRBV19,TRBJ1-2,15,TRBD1,CASSTGQARVYGYTF,TGTGCCAGTAGTACCGGACAGGCGAGGGTCTATGGCTACACCTTC
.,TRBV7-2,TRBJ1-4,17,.,CASSVSGTPDLNEKLFF,TGTGCCAGCAGCGTAAGTGGGACGCCGGATTTGAATGAAAAACTGTTTTTT
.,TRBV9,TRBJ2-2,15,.,CASSTGTTNTGELFF,TGTGCCAGCAGCACAGGGACAACGAACACCGGGGAGCTGTTTTTT
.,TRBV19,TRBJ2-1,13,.,CASREIGRNEQFF,TGTGCCAGTAGGGAGATCGGAAGGAATGAGCAGTTCTTC
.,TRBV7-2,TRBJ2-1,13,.,CASSLPPGHEQFF,TGTGCCAGCAGCCTCCCGCCGGGACATGAGCAGTTCTTC
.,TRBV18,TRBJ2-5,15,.,CASSPFGQRQETQYF,TGTGCCAGCTCACCCTTTGGACAGCGCCAAGAGACCCAGTACTTC
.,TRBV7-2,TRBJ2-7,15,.,CASSLGGLSSYEQYF,TGTGCCAGCAGCTTAGGGGGGCTGAGCTCCTACGAGCAGTACTTC
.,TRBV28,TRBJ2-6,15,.,CASRTRGSGANVLTF,TGTGCCAGCAGAACCCGCGGCTCTGGGGCCAACGTCCTGACTTTC
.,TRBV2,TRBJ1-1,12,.,CASSGGWTEAFF,TGTGCCAGCAGCGGGGGGTGGACTGAAGCTTTCTTT
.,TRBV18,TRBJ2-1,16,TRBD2,CASSPALAGVGIEQFF,TGTGCCAGCTCACCCGCCCTAGCGGGGGTGGGTATTGAGCAGTTCTTC
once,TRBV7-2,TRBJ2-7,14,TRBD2,CASGLAGGSYEQYF,TGTGCCAGCGGACTAGCGGGGGGTTCCTACGAGCAGTACTTC
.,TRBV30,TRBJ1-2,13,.,CAWRTKMDYGYTF,TGTGCCTGGAGAACAAAAATGGACTATGGCTACACCTTC
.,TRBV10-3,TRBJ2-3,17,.,CAISESLAGASTDTQYF,TGTGCCATCAGTGAGTCGCTGGCGGGGGCTAGCACAGATACGCAGTATTTT
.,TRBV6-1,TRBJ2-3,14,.,CASKSGGGTDTQYF,TGTGCCAGCAAATCGGGGGGCGGCACAGATACGCAGTATTTT
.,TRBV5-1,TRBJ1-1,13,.,CASSPERNTEAFF,TGCGCCAGCAGCCCCGAGAGGAACACTGAAGCTTTCTTT
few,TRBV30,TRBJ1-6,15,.,CAWSVQAGLNSPLHF,TGTGCCTGGAGTGTACAGGCAGGGCTGAATTCACCCCTCCACTTT
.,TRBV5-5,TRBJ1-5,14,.,CASSLEGENQPQHF,TGTGCCAGCAGCTTGGAAGGGGAGAATCAGCCCCAGCATTTT
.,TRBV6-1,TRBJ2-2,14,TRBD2,CASSLAGNNGELFF,TGTGCCAGCAGCTTAGCGGGTAATAACGGGGAGCTGTTTTTT
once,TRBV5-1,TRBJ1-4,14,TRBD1,CASSGGQPNEKLFF,TGCGCCAGCAGCGGGGGACAGCCTAATGAAAAACTGTTTTTT
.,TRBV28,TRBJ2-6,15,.,CASSLRGAGANVLTF,TGTGCCAGCAGTTTAAGGGGCGCTGGGGCCAACGTCCTGACTTTC
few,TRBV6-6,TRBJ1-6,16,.,CASSPPGSSYNSPLHF,TGTGCCAGCAGCCCGCCTGGTAGCTCCTATAATTCACCCCTCCACTTT
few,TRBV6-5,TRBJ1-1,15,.,CASSYSKSMNTEAFF,TGTGCCAGCAGTTACTCCAAGTCCATGAACACTGAAGCTTTCTTT
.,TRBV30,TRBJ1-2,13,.,CAWTEGSNYGYTF,TGTGCCTGGACCGAGGGGTCTAACTATGGCTACACCTTC
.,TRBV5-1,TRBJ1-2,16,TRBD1,CASSLGENRGPFGYTF,TGCGCCAGCAGCTTGGGGGAAAACAGGGGGCCCTTCGGCTACACCTTC